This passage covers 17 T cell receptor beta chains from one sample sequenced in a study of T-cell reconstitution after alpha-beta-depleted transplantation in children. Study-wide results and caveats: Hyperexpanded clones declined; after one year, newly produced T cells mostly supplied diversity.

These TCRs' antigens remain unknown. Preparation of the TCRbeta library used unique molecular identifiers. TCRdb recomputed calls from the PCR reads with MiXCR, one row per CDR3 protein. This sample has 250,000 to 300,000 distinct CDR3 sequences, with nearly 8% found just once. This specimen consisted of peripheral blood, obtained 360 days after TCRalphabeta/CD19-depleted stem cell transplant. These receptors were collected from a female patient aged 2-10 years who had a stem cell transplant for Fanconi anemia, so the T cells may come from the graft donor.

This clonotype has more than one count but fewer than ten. The CDR3 DNA reads TGTGCCAGCAGCGTAGGGGACTGGGGCACTGAAGCTTTCTTT. Its protein is CASSVGDWGTEAFF. The V call is TRBV9, the J call TRBJ1-1, with D possibly matching TRBD1 (5 bases). The V end lost 0 bases, the J end lost 4 bases, and 10 bases lay between the germline ends. This CDR3 is built from 14 residues. The germline gives CDR1 SGDLS, CDR2 YYNGEE.

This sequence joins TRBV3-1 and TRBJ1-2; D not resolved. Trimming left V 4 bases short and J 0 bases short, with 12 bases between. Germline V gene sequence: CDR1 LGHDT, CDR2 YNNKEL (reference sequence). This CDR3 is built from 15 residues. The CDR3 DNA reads TGTGCCAGCAGCCCGGCATTCGTTCCTAACTATGGCTACACCTTC. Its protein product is CASSPAFVPNYGYTF.

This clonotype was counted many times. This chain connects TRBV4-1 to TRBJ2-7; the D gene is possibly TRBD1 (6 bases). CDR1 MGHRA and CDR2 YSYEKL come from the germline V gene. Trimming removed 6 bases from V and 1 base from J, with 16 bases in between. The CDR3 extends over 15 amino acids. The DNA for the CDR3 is TGCGCCAGCAGTAATAACAGGGATAAGTCCTACGAGCAGTACTTC. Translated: CASSNNRDKSYEQYF.

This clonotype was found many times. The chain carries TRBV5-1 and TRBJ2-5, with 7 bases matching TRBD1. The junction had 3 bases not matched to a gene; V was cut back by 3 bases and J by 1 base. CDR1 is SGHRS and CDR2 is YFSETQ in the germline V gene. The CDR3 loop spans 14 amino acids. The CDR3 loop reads CASSSRDSQETQYF. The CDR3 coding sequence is TGCGCCAGCAGCTCCCGGGACAGCCAAGAGACCCAGTACTTC.

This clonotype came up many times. The CDR3 sequence is CATGGGESRNTEAFF. CDR3 nucleotide sequence: TGTGCCACCGGTGGTGGGGAATCTAGGAACACTGAAGCTTTCTTT. The J gene is TRBJ1-1, the V gene TRBV15, with D hard to call. Germline V gene lookup returns CDR1 LNHNV and CDR2 YYDKDF (reference sequence). This CDR3 contains 15 residues. Trimming cost V 8 bases and J 1 base, with 17 bases left between them.

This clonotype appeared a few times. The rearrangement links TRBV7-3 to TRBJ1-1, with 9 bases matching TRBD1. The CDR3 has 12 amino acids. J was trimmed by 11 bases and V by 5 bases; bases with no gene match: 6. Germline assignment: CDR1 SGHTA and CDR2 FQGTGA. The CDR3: CASSATGGKAFF. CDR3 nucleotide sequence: TGTGCCAGCAGCGCGACAGGGGGGAAGGCTTTCTTT.

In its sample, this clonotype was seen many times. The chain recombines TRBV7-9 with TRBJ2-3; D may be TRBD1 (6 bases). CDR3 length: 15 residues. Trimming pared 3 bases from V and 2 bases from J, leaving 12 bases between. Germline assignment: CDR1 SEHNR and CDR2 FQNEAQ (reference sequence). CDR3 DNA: TGTGCCAGCAGCTTTCTTAACAGGGACACAGATACGCAGTATTTT. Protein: CASSFLNRDTDTQYF.

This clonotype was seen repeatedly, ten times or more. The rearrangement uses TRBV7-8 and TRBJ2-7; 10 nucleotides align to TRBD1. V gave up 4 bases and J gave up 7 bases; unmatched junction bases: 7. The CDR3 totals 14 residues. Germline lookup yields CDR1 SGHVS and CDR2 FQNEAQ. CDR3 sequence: CASSSGTGVLEQYF. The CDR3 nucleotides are TGTGCCAGCAGCTCCGGGACAGGGGTCTTAGAGCAGTACTTC. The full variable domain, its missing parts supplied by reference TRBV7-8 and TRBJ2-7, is GAGVSQSPRYKVAKRGQDVALRCDPISGHVSLFWYQQALGQGPEFLTYFQNEAQLDKSGLPSDRFFAERPEGSVSTLKIQRTQQEDSAVYLCASSSGTGVLEQYFGPGTRLTVT.

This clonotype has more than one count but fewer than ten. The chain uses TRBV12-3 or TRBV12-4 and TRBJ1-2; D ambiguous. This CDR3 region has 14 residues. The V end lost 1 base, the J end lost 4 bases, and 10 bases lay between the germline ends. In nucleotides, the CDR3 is TGTGCCAGCAGTTTAGTTCCAGGTCTCTATGGCTACACCTTC. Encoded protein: CASSLVPGLYGYTF.

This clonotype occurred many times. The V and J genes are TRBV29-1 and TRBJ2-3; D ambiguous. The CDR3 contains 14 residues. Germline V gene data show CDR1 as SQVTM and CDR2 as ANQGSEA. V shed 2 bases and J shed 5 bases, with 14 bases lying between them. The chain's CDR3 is CSVELLPARDTQYF. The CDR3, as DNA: TGCAGCGTTGAACTCTTGCCAGCGAGAGATACGCAGTATTTT.

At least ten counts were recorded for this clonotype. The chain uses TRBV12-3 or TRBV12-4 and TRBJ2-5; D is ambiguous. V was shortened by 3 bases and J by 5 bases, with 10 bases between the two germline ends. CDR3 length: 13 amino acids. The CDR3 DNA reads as TGTGCCAGCAGTTTTGGGCCGGAGGAGACCCAGTACTTC. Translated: CASSFGPEETQYF.

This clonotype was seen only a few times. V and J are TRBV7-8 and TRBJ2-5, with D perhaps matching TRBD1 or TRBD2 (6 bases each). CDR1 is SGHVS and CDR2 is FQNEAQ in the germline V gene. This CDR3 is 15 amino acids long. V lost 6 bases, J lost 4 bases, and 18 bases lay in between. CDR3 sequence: CASSWMGGPPETQYF. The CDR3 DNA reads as TGTGCCAGCAGTTGGATGGGGGGCCCCCCAGAGACCCAGTACTTC. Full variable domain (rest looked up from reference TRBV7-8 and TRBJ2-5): GAGVSQSPRYKVAKRGQDVALRCDPISGHVSLFWYQQALGQGPEFLTYFQNEAQLDKSGLPSDRFFAERPEGSVSTLKIQRTQQEDSAVYLCASSWMGGPPETQYFGPGTRLLVL.

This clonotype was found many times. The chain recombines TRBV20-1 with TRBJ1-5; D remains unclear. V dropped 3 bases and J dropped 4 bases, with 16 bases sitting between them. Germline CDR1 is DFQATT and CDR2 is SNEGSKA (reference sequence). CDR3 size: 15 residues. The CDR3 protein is CSASSTLGRNQPQHF. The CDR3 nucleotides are TGCAGTGCTAGTAGTACCCTCGGCCGTAATCAGCCCCAGCATTTT.

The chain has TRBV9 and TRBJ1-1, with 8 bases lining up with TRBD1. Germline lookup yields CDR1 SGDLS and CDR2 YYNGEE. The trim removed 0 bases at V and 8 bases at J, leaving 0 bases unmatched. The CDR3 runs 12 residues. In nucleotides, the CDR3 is TGTGCCAGCAGCGTAGGGGACAGGGAAGCTTTCTTT. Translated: CASSVGDREAFF.

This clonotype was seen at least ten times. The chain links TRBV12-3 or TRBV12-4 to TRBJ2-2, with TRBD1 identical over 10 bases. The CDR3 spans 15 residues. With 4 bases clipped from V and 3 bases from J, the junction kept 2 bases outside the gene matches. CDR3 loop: CASSSDRGHTGELFF. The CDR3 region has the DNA TGTGCCAGCAGTTCCGACAGGGGGCACACCGGGGAGCTGTTTTTT.

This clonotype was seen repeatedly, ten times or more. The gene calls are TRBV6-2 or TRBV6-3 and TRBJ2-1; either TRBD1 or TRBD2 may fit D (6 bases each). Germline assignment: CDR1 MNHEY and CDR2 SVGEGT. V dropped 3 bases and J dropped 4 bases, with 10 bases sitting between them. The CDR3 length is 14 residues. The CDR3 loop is CASSYSGAYNEQFF. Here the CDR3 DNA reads TGTGCCAGCAGTTATTCGGGGGCGTACAATGAGCAGTTCTTC.

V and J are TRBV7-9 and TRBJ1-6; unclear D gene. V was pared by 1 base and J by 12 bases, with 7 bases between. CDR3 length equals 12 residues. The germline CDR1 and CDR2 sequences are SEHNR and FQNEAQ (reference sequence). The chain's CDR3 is CASSLEGQPLHF. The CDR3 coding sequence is TGTGCCAGCAGCTTAGAGGGCCAACCCCTCCACTTT.